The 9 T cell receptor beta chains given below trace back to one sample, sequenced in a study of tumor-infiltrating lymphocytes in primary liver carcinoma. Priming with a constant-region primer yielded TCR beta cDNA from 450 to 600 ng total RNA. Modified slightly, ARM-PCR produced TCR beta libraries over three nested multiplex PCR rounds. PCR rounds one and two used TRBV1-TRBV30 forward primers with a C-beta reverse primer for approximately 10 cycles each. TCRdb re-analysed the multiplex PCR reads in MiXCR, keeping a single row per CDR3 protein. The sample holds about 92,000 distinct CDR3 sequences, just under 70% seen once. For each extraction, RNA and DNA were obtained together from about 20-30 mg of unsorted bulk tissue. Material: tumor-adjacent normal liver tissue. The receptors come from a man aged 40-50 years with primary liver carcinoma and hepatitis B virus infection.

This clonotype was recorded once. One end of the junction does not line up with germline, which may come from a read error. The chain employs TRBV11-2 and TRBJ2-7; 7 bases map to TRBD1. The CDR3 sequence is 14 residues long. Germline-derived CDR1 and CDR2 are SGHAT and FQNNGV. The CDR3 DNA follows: TGTGCCAGCACCTTAGGGACAGAGTGGTACGAGCAGTACTTC. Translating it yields CASTLGTEWYEQYF.

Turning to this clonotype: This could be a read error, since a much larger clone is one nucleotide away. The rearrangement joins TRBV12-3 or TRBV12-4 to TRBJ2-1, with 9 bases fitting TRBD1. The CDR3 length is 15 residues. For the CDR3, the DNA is TGTGTCAGCAGTTTACGACAGGGGGGGGGGAATGAGCAGTTCTTC. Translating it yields CVSSLRQGGGNEQFF.

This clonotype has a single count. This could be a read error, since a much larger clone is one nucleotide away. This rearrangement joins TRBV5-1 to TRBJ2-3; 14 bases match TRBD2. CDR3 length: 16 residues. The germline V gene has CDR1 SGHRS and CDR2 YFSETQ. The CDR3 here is CASSTRLAGGTDTKYF. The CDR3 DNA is TGCGCCAGCAGCACCCGACTAGCGGGAGGGACAGATACGAAGTATTTT.

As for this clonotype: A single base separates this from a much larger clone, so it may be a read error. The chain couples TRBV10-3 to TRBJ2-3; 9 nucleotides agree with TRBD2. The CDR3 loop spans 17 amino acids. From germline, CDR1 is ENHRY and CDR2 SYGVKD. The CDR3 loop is CAFSQTGAGGGTDTQYF. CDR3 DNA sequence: TGTGCCTTCAGTCAAACAGGAGCGGGAGGAGGGACAGATACGCAGTATTTT.

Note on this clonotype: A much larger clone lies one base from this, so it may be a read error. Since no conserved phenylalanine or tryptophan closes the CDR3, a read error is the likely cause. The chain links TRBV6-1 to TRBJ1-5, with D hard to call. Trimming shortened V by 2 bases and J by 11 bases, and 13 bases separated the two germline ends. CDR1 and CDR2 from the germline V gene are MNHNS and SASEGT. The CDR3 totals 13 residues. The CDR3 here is CASSETWKMAQHL. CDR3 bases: TGTGCCAGCAGTGAAACATGGAAAATGGCCCAGCATCTT.

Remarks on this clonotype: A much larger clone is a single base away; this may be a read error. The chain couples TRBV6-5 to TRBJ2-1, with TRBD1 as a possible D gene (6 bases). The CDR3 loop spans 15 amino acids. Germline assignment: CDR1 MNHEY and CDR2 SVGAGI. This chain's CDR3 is CASGYEGQSYNEQFF. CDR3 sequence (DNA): TGTGCCAGCGGTTACGAAGGACAGTCTTACAATGAGCAGTTCTTC.

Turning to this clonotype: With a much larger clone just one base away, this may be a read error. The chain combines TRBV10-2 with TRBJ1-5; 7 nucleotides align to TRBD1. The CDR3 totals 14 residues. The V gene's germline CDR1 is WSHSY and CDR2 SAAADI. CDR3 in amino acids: CACSEQGSNQPQHF. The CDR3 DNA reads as TGCGCCTGCAGTGAACAGGGGAGCAATCAGCCCCAGCATTTT.

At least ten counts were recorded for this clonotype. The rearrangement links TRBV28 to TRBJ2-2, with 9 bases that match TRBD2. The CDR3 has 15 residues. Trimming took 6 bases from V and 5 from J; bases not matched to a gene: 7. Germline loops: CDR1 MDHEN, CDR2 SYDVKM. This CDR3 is CASRGAGGRTGELFF. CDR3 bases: TGTGCCAGCAGGGGAGCGGGAGGTCGGACCGGGGAGCTGTTTTTT.

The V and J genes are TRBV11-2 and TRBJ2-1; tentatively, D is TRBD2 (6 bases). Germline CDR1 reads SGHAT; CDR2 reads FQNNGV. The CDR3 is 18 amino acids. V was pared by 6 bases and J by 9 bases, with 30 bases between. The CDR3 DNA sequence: TGTGCCAGCAGACCGACCCGGGGGACTGCGGGAAACGACAGTGAGCAGTTCTTC. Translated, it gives CASRPTRGTAGNDSEQFF.